The 5 T cell receptor beta chains listed next were all sequenced from one sample in a study of early stage breast cancer tumors. Produced via immunoSEQ multiplex PCR; TCRdb's table is partial and in-frame only. Here the sample spans tens of thousands of clones, 74% being singletons. The sequencing input was blood. The receptors come from a person aged 35-49 years with breast cancer.

This clone has just one count. This chain connects TRBV6-4 to TRBJ2-3; 12 bases align to TRBD2. The germline V gene encodes CDR1 MRHNA and CDR2 SNTAGT. The CDR3 length is 15 residues. V dropped 2 bases and J dropped 3; count of bases not matched to a gene: 0. The CDR3, as DNA: TGTGCCAGCAGTGACGGGACTAGCGGGACAGATACGCAGTATTTT. Translation gives CASSDGTSGTDTQYF.

By share, this clone counts as medium-sized (0.01 to 0.1%). The chain is built from TRBV4-2 and TRBJ2-5; 11 positions match TRBD2. Trimming cost V 4 bases and J 2 bases; bases outside gene matches: 3. Looked up from germline, CDR1 is LGHNA and CDR2 is YNFKEQ. There are 15 residues in the CDR3. The CDR3 is CASSLGTSGQETQYF. The DNA of the CDR3 is TGTGCCAGCAGCCTCGGGACTAGCGGACAAGAGACCCAGTACTTC.

This sequence joins TRBV6-1 and TRBJ2-7; 7 nucleotides match TRBD2. CDR1 and CDR2 from the germline V gene are MNHNS and SASEGT. CDR3 length equals 15 residues. Germline trimming cut 3 bases from V and 0 bases from J; bases unmatched to any gene: 5. CDR3 nucleotide sequence: TGTGCCAGCAGTGATAGGGGCGGGAGCTCCTACGAGCAGTACTTC. Protein: CASSDRGGSSYEQYF.

This clone was observed once. The CDR3 here is CASSLGRVRGTQYF. The CDR3 DNA reads as TGTGCCAGCAGCTTGGGCAGGGTCCGGGGGACCCAGTACTTC. The chain has TRBV5-6 and TRBJ2-5; D possibly matches TRBD1 or TRBD2 (5 bases each). CDR1 is SGHDT, CDR2 YYEEEE, per germline. V was trimmed by 0 bases and J by 7 bases, leaving 13 bases between them. CDR3 size: 14 residues.

This clone has more than one count but fewer than ten. The chain uses TRBV20-1 and TRBJ1-2, with D unresolved. Germline CDR1 is DFQATT and CDR2 is SNEGSKA (reference sequence). V lost 5 bases, J lost 8 bases, and 9 bases lay in between. This CDR3 is built from 10 residues. The DNA of the CDR3 is TGCAGTGCTTCACAGCGGGGCTACACCTTC. Its protein is CSASQRGYTF.